The clone carrying this T cell receptor beta chain occurred many times. The antigen remains undetermined. A universal primer site came from template switching; cDNA carried unique molecular identifiers. TCRdb called the 5' RACE reads again in MiXCR, with one record for every CDR3 protein. The repertoire has roughly 630,000 distinct CDR3 sequences, 7.1% of them found once; the top ten carry 1.6%. The sample belongs to a study of identical twins. V lost 5 bases and J lost 2, with 12 bases in between. Germline CDR1 is SGHNT and CDR2 is YENEEA. The CDR3 contains 14 residues. Findings and limits, study-wide: Twins' excess sharing was less marked for out-of-frame beta sequences.

This sample was also put to use in a study of yellow fever vaccine responses in identical twins.

The V and J genes are TRBV11-3 and TRBJ2-5; TRBD2 is a possible D gene (5 bases). Sequencing was performed on PBMCs. The TCR comes from a woman under 30 in good health. The CDR3 bases are TGTGCCAGCAGCCCCCCGGGGATTCAAGAGACCCAGTACTTC. As protein: CASSPPGIQETQYF.